This TCR beta chain comes out of a study of T cells after posttransplantation cyclophosphamide. The repertoire was sequenced with immunoSEQ multiplex PCR; TCRdb's copy has only in-frame clones and lacks some. The sample records about 52,000 clones, around 84% being singletons. This CDR3 contains 19 residues. V was pared by 0 bases and J by 2 bases, with 15 bases of the junction left unmatched. Per germline, CDR1 SGHKS and CDR2 YYEKEE (reference sequence). This TCR was recovered from a man aged 30-40 years with a blood cancer, CMV-positive, and with a related stem cell donor. Sequenced: PBMCs. This chain connects TRBV5-5 to TRBJ2-7, with TRBD1 matching over 9 bases. CDR3 protein: CASSLADGYRGRPTYEQYF. CDR3 coding DNA: TGTGCCAGCAGCTTGGCCGATGGATACAGGGGGCGACCTACCTACGAGCAGTACTTC.